The present entry profiles one T cell receptor (beta chain) with its context. Antigen unknown. CDR3 length: 14 residues. The trim removed 4 bases at V and 4 bases at J, leaving 4 bases unmatched. The germline V gene has CDR1 SGHVS and CDR2 FQNEAQ. PCR amplification relied on 60 Vbeta primers (plus 13 Jbeta primers). TCRdb's copy holds only in-frame clones and misses some; the assay was immunoSEQ multiplex PCR. Among 150,000 to 200,000 clones listed, around 74% were seen once. The data stem from a study of cytomegalovirus exposure and HLA in healthy donors. Study conclusions and caveats: The authors later found most CMV-associated TCR beta chains appeared HLA-restricted. It was reported in a later analysis that an Asian-associated ancestry cluster showed fewer N-insertions than the roughly 710-donor mean. The records held CMV serostatus as the only immune exposure information. The study assumed roughly uniform donor sequencing depth for presence/absence analyses.

V gene TRBV7-8 combines with J gene TRBJ2-1; TRBD1 aligns across 7 bases. The receptor was derived from a woman in her 30s in good health and CMV-seronegative. Material: PBMCs. The CDR3 is CASSYRTGYNEQFF. DNA of the CDR3: TGTGCCAGCAGCTACCGGACAGGTTACAATGAGCAGTTCTTC.